This T cell receptor (beta chain) was retrieved from a study of graft-versus-host responses after intestinal transplantation. For the study at large: Multivisceral, liver-intestinal, or isolated intestinal transplants were given to recipients. Anti-thymocyte globulin induction was given to all recipients, followed by tacrolimus and steroids for around three years. Whole-study findings and limits: Detection of GvH clones occurred in recipient marrow, and some had their first appearance in ileum or blood. Allograft clonal ratios (graft-versus-host to host-versus-graft) were high in patients who had graft-donor T cell macrochimerism.

Intraepithelial and lamina propria lymphocytes were isolated from graft specimens. Produced via immunoSEQ multiplex PCR; TCRdb's table is partial and in-frame only. The sample records 25,000 to 30,000 clones, around 83% being singletons. Points on this clone: Its specificity is unknown.

Unmatched junction bases numbered 8, after V lost 5 bases and J lost 7 bases. The length of the CDR3 is 14 residues. Per the germline V gene, CDR1 is SGHVS and CDR2 is FNYEAQ. The chain couples TRBV7-6 to TRBJ2-7, with 10 bases lining up with TRBD1. The sequence was obtained from a human patient who received an intestinal transplant, so some T cells may come from the graft donor. Here the sequenced sample was ileum tissue, taken 98 days after intestinal transplantation. CDR3 sequence (DNA): TGTGCCAGCAGCATCAGACAGGGGGCGGGGGAGCAGTACTTC. Amino acids: CASSIRQGAGEQYF.